This record looks at one T cell receptor beta chain sequence and its context. These data originate in a study of blood T cell repertoires in COVID-19. Looking at the study overall: Donors in the United States, Italy and Spain gave samples during acute or convalescent COVID-19. Nucleic acid was either cDNA or gDNA, and it came from T cells, B-cell-depleted T cells, or PBMCs.

Generated by immunoSEQ multiplex PCR, the TCRdb table keeps only in-frame clones and is missing some. The table has over 250,000 clones, roughly 89% seen once. Recruitment covered roughly 24 US areas and drew participants whose ages spanned roughly 18 to 100 years. Participant reports of clinical history set cohort assignment. The CDR3 has 16 amino acids. V shed 0 bases and J 7 bases; nucleotides not matched to a gene: 3. Germline values: CDR1 SGHNT, CDR2 YYREEE (reference sequence). The source is a man between 35 and 55 years old who had recovered from COVID-19. The source material was PBMCs or T cells enriched from blood (not recorded which). The chain recombines TRBV5-4 with TRBJ2-1, with TRBD2 matching 14 bases. The CDR3 sequence is CASSLGGLAGENEQFF. For the CDR3, the DNA is TGTGCCAGCAGCTTGGGGGGACTAGCGGGGGAAAATGAGCAGTTCTTC.